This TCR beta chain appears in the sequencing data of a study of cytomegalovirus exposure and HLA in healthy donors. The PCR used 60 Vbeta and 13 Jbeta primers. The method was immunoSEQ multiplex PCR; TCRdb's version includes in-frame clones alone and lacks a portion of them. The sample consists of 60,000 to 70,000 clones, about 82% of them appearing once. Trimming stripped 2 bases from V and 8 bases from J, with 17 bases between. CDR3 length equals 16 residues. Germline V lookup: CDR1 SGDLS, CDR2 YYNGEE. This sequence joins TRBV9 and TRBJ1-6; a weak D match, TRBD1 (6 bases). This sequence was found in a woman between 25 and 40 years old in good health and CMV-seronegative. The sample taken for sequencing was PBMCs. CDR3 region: CASSVTDSQVYSPLHF. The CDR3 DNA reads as TGTGCCAGCAGCGTCACGGACAGTCAAGTCTATTCACCCCTCCACTTT. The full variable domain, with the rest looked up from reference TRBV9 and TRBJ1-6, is DSGVTQTPKHLITATGQRVTLRCSPRSGDLSVYWYQQSLDQGLQFLIQYYNGEERAKGNILERFSAQQFPDLHSELNLSSLELGDSALYFCASSVTDSQVYSPLHFGNGTRLTVT.